These 29 T cell receptor beta chains share one sample of origin, sequenced in a study of cytomegalovirus exposure and HLA in healthy donors. The protocol was immunoSEQ multiplex PCR, while the TCRdb copy is restricted to in-frame clones and leaves out a portion. The sample lists approximately 300,000 clones, 87% occurring once. Sequences were obtained from PBMCs. Source of these receptors: a woman aged 25 to 45 in good health and CMV-seropositive.

V usage is TRBV5-4 and J usage is TRBJ2-3; D may be TRBD2 (6 bases). The CDR3 covers 14 residues. CDR1 is SGHNT, CDR2 YYREEE, per germline (reference sequence). V lost 1 base and J lost 3, with 9 bases in between. The CDR3: CASSLTGRTDTQYF. CDR3 in DNA: TGTGCCAGCAGCTTGACGGGGAGGACAGATACGCAGTATTTT. The whole variable domain, filled in from reference TRBV5-4 and TRBJ2-3, reads ETGVTQSPTHLIKTRGQQVTLRCSSQSGHNTVSWYQQALGQGPQFIFQYYREEENGRGNFPPRFSGLQFPNYSSELNVNALELDDSALYLCASSLTGRTDTQYFGPGTRLTVL.

This clone was observed a single time. The CDR3, as DNA: TGTGCCAGCAGCTTAAACAGTGGTGTGGCTAATTTCTTT. It is translated as CASSLNSGVANFF. V is TRBV7-8 and J is TRBJ1-1; D gene unclear. The CDR3 extends over 13 amino acids. Trimming removed 2 bases from V and 13 bases from J, with 17 bases in between. The germline V gene has CDR1 SGHVS and CDR2 FQNEAQ.

This chain joins TRBV5-1 and TRBJ2-1; a weak D match, TRBD1 (5 bases). Germline assignment: CDR1 SGHRS and CDR2 YFSETQ. V dropped 0 bases and J dropped 3 bases, with 7 bases sitting between them. The length of the CDR3 is 14 residues. CDR3 region: CASSLEDSYNEQFF. The CDR3 DNA follows: TGCGCCAGCAGCTTGGAAGACAGCTACAATGAGCAGTTCTTC.

The chain carries TRBV27 and TRBJ2-4, with D possibly being TRBD2 (6 bases). The length of the CDR3 is 18 residues. Trimming took 2 bases from V and 1 from J, leaving 18 bases between them. Germline V gives CDR1 MNHEY, CDR2 SMNVEV (reference sequence). This CDR3 reads CASSLIPGLGGAKNIQYF. CDR3 coding DNA: TGTGCCAGCAGTTTAATACCCGGGCTGGGAGGTGCCAAAAACATTCAGTACTTC.

Here the CDR3 reads CASTSVREGDEQFF. The CDR3 DNA reads as TGTGCCAGCACCAGTGTCCGGGAGGGCGATGAGCAGTTCTTC. V is TRBV5-4 and J is TRBJ2-1, with 8 bases identical to TRBD2. Germline loops: CDR1 SGHNT, CDR2 YYREEE (reference sequence). With 6 bases clipped from V and 8 bases from J, the junction kept 10 bases outside the gene matches. The CDR3 extends over 14 amino acids.

The chain carries TRBV7-9 and TRBJ2-3; 11 nucleotides match TRBD2. The CDR3 extends over 15 amino acids. With V trimmed by 5 bases and J by 11 bases, 12 bases remained unmatched. CDR1 and CDR2 from the germline V gene are SEHNR and FQNEAQ (reference sequence). CDR3 in DNA: TGTGCCAGCAGCAAGACTAGCGGGGTTGAAGTAGAGCAGTATTTT. This gives the protein CASSKTSGVEVEQYF.

This clone was seen more than once but under ten times. The CDR3: CASSLAGTDTQYF. For the CDR3, the DNA is TGTGCCAGCAGCTTGGCCGGGACAGATACGCAGTATTTT. The chain carries TRBV5-4 and TRBJ2-3; no clear D. V lost 0 bases and J lost 3, with 5 bases in between. The CDR3 covers 13 residues. In germline, CDR1 is SGHNT, CDR2 YYREEE (reference sequence). The variable domain in full, completed from reference TRBV5-4 and TRBJ2-3, reads ETGVTQSPTHLIKTRGQQVTLRCSSQSGHNTVSWYQQALGQGPQFIFQYYREEENGRGNFPPRFSGLQFPNYSSELNVNALELDDSALYLCASSLAGTDTQYFGPGTRLTVL.

The gene calls are TRBV4-1 and TRBJ1-5; a possible D gene is TRBD1 (5 bases). The CDR3 sequence is 16 residues long. The germline V gene encodes CDR1 MGHRA and CDR2 YSYEKL. Trimming stripped 3 bases from V and 5 bases from J, with 17 bases between. The CDR3 region has the DNA TGCGCCAGCAGCCATGCGTTGGGGGACGGCGATCAGCCCCAGCATTTT. The encoded protein is CASSHALGDGDQPQHF.

This CDR3 reads CASSFRGPDGYTF. The CDR3 DNA follows: TGTGCCAGCAGCTTTCGGGGGCCGGATGGCTACACCTTC. The rearrangement joins TRBV7-9 to TRBJ1-2; D may be TRBD1 (6 bases). V was clipped by 3 bases and J by 6 bases, with 11 bases between them. Germline CDR1 reads SEHNR; CDR2 reads FQNEAQ (reference sequence). The CDR3 contains 13 residues.

This clone was detected only a few times. CDR3 in amino acids: CASSGGLAGNTGELFF. Written as DNA, the CDR3 is TGCGCCAGCAGCGGTGGACTAGCGGGTAACACCGGGGAGCTGTTTTTT. This chain links TRBV5-1 with TRBJ2-2, with 11 nucleotides matching TRBD2. V was pared by 4 bases and J by 2 bases, with 4 bases of the junction left unmatched. The CDR3 is 16 residues long. CDR1 and CDR2 from the germline V gene are SGHRS and YFSETQ.

This clone was seen more than once but under ten times. The rearrangement uses TRBV19 and TRBJ2-1, with D possibly matching TRBD2 (6 bases). Germline V gene lookup returns CDR1 LNHDA and CDR2 SQIVND (reference sequence). This CDR3 has 11 amino acids. V was pared by 7 bases and J by 8 bases, with 9 bases between. The CDR3 reads CASMGGHEQFF. The DNA for the CDR3 is TGTGCCAGTATGGGGGGTCATGAGCAGTTCTTC. Together with reference TRBV19 and TRBJ2-1, the CDR3 gives the full variable domain: DGGITQSPKYLFRKEGQNVTLSCEQNLNHDAMYWYRQDPGQGLRLIYYSQIVNDFQKGDIAEGYSVSREKKESFPLTVTSAQKNPTAFYLCASMGGHEQFFGPGTRLTVL.

This clone has a handful of counts. The V call is TRBV5-1, the J call TRBJ1-1; D is ambiguous. Looked up from germline, CDR1 is SGHRS and CDR2 is YFSETQ. The ends were cut back, 0 bases at V and 1 base at J, with 7 bases in the middle. This CDR3 is 14 amino acids long. CDR3 in amino acids: CASSLDAGNTEAFF. The CDR3 nucleotides are TGCGCCAGCAGCTTGGATGCCGGGAACACTGAAGCTTTCTTT.

The chain uses TRBV30 and TRBJ2-2, with a tentative D call TRBD1 (6 bases). The CDR3 is made up of 14 amino acids. Germline V gene sequence: CDR1 GTSNPN, CDR2 SVGIG (reference sequence). Trimming stripped 2 bases from V and 9 bases from J, with 16 bases between. The CDR3 loop is CAWSQQLDSRELFF. The CDR3 nucleotides read TGTGCCTGGAGTCAACAACTGGACAGTAGGGAGCTGTTTTTT. The full variable domain, with the rest looked up from reference TRBV30 and TRBJ2-2, is SQTIHQWPATLVQPVGSPLSLECTVEGTSNPNLYWYRQAAGRGLQLLFYSVGIGQISSEVPQNLSASRPQDRQFILSSKKLLLSDSGFYLCAWSQQLDSRELFFGEGSRLTVL.

This clone has just a few counts. CDR3 region: CASSDTGQGNSPLHF. The CDR3 DNA reads as TGTGCCAGCAGTGACACGGGACAGGGGAATTCACCCCTCCACTTT. J is TRBJ1-6 and V is TRBV6-4; TRBD1 agrees at 10 bases. V was pared by 2 bases and J by 7 bases, with 2 bases of the junction left unmatched. The CDR3 runs to 15 residues. The V gene's germline CDR1 is MRHNA and CDR2 SNTAGT.

This chain joins TRBV27 and TRBJ2-1; no firm D call. Deletions cut 5 bases from V and 6 bases from J, with 8 bases between. The CDR3 consists of 12 residues. From germline, CDR1 is MNHEY and CDR2 SMNVEV (reference sequence). The CDR3 protein is CASSQLSNEQFF. CDR3 sequence (DNA): TGTGCCAGCAGTCAACTTTCCAATGAGCAGTTCTTC.

The rearrangement uses TRBV19 and TRBJ2-1; TRBD1 aligns across 8 bases. Trimming took 10 bases from V and 10 from J; bases not matched to a gene: 12. Germline CDR1 LNHDA, CDR2 SQIVND (reference sequence). CDR3 size: 13 residues. The CDR3 region has the DNA TGTGCCACTACGGGACAGGTAAATAAAGAGCAGTTCTTC. Residues: CATTGQVNKEQFF.

The chain uses TRBV5-4 and TRBJ1-6, with 7 bases aligning to TRBD1. The V and J ends lost 3 bases and 8 bases, in that order; junction bases with no gene match: 11. Germline values: CDR1 SGHNT, CDR2 YYREEE (reference sequence). This CDR3 contains 16 residues. CDR3 region: CASSSLSGQFHSPLHF. Here the CDR3 DNA reads TGTGCCAGCAGCTCGCTCTCGGGACAGTTTCATTCACCCCTCCACTTT.

The gene calls are TRBV7-2 and TRBJ2-3; either TRBD1 or TRBD2 may supply D (5 bases each). V lost 4 bases, J lost 5 bases, and 16 bases lay in between. Looked up from germline, CDR1 is SGHTA and CDR2 is FQGNSA. The CDR3 length is 15 residues. Here the CDR3 reads CASSSTVNGGDTQYF. The CDR3 DNA sequence: TGTGCCAGCAGCTCGACGGTCAATGGGGGAGATACGCAGTATTTT.

The chain is built from TRBV11-2 and TRBJ2-2; D is uncertain. The V and J ends lost 1 base and 4 bases respectively, with 10 bases between them. The CDR3 covers 15 residues. In germline, CDR1 is SGHAT, CDR2 FQNNGV. The CDR3 protein is CASSLGWGSTGELFF. DNA of the CDR3: TGTGCCAGCAGCTTAGGATGGGGATCCACCGGGGAGCTGTTTTTT.

J is TRBJ2-1 and V is TRBV11-3; D unresolved. CDR1 is SGHNT and CDR2 is YENEEA in the germline V gene. Trimming took off 0 bases at V and 2 bases at J, with 11 bases between the two ends. CDR3 size: 16 residues. This CDR3 reads CASSLDRNSPYNEQFF. The CDR3 bases are TGTGCCAGCAGCTTAGACCGGAATAGCCCCTACAATGAGCAGTTCTTC.

V is TRBV4-3 and J is TRBJ2-1; unclear D gene. The V gene's germline CDR1 is LGHNA and CDR2 YSLEER. Trimming cost V 1 base and J 8 bases, with 6 bases left between them. The CDR3 sequence is 12 residues long. The CDR3 DNA reads TGCGCCAGCAGCCAAGGACCCCATGAGCAGTTCTTC. It specifies CASSQGPHEQFF.

The chain recombines TRBV9 with TRBJ2-1, with 9 bases identical to TRBD2. Trimming at V came to 0 bases and at J to 6 bases, leaving 13 bases not matched to a gene. Germline V gene sequence: CDR1 SGDLS, CDR2 YYNGEE. This CDR3 has 18 amino acids. CDR3 in DNA: TGTGCCAGCAGCGTAGCAGGTGGGAAGGTAGCGGGAGTCAATGAGCAGTTCTTC. Translation: CASSVAGGKVAGVNEQFF. Drawing the rest from reference TRBV9 and TRBJ2-1, the complete variable domain is DSGVTQTPKHLITATGQRVTLRCSPRSGDLSVYWYQQSLDQGLQFLIQYYNGEERAKGNILERFSAQQFPDLHSELNLSSLELGDSALYFCASSVAGGKVAGVNEQFFGPGTRLTVL.

This chain links TRBV27 with TRBJ2-2; the match to TRBD2 covers 7 bases. CDR3 length equals 16 residues. Germline assignment: CDR1 MNHEY and CDR2 SMNVEV (reference sequence). V dropped 7 bases and J dropped 4; count of bases not matched to a gene: 12. Written as DNA, the CDR3 is TGTGCCAGCACTTCACTCCCGGGACTACCCACCGGGGAGCTGTTTTTT. It specifies CASTSLPGLPTGELFF.

The genes are TRBV15 and TRBJ2-7; tentatively, D is TRBD2 (6 bases). The CDR3 totals 13 residues. The V gene lost 4 bases and the J gene lost 4 bases, with 11 bases spanning the gap. CDR1 is LNHNV, CDR2 YYDKDF, per germline (reference sequence). For the CDR3, the DNA is TGTGCCACCAGCATGGGGGGTGGGTACGAGCAGTACTTC. This encodes CATSMGGGYEQYF.

This clone appeared once. This chain joins TRBV6-5 and TRBJ2-3, with D unresolved. The germline CDR1 and CDR2 sequences are MNHEY and SVGAGI. This CDR3 is 14 amino acids long. V lost 7 bases, J lost 0 bases, and 11 bases lay in between. The CDR3: CASNSGLSTDTQYF. CDR3 nucleotide sequence: TGTGCCAGCAATTCGGGTCTAAGCACAGATACGCAGTATTTT.

The rearrangement uses TRBV5-1 and TRBJ2-7; D uncertain. The CDR3 has 13 residues. Germline V lookup: CDR1 SGHRS, CDR2 YFSETQ. With 1 base removed from V and 0 bases from J, the gap between germline ends came to 5 bases. CDR3 sequence reads: CASSLRHSYEQYF. In DNA, the CDR3 is TGCGCCAGCAGCTTGAGACACTCCTACGAGCAGTACTTC. The whole variable domain, filled in from reference TRBV5-1 and TRBJ2-7, reads KAGVTQTPRYLIKTRGQQVTLSCSPISGHRSVSWYQQTPGQGLQFLFEYFSETQRNKGNFPGRFSGRQFSNSRSEMNVSTLELGDSALYLCASSLRHSYEQYFGPGTRLTVT.

This chain joins TRBV30 and TRBJ2-7; D gene uncertain. V lost 5 bases and J lost 0, with 8 bases in between. The CDR3 spans 12 residues. The V gene's germline CDR1 is GTSNPN and CDR2 SVGIG (reference sequence). The CDR3 DNA reads as TGTGCCTGGGGATACAACTCCTACGAGCAGTACTTC. Translation gives CAWGYNSYEQYF.

This chain links TRBV20-1 with TRBJ2-7; the D gene is possibly TRBD1 (6 bases). This CDR3 spans 11 amino acids. Trimming pared 4 bases from V and 6 bases from J, leaving 10 bases between. Per germline, CDR1 DFQATT and CDR2 SNEGSKA (reference sequence). CDR3 coding DNA: TGCAGTGCTACCAGGGGCACCGAGCAGTACTTC. The encoded protein is CSATRGTEQYF.

The CDR3 sequence is CASSYSAAGYQPQHF. The CDR3 coding sequence is TGTGCCAGCAGTTATTCCGCTGCAGGGTATCAGCCCCAGCATTTT. The J gene is TRBJ1-5, the V gene TRBV6-5, with a possible D match to TRBD1 (5 bases). CDR3 length equals 15 residues. Per germline, CDR1 MNHEY and CDR2 SVGAGI. V lost 3 bases to trimming and J lost 5 bases, with 14 bases between them.